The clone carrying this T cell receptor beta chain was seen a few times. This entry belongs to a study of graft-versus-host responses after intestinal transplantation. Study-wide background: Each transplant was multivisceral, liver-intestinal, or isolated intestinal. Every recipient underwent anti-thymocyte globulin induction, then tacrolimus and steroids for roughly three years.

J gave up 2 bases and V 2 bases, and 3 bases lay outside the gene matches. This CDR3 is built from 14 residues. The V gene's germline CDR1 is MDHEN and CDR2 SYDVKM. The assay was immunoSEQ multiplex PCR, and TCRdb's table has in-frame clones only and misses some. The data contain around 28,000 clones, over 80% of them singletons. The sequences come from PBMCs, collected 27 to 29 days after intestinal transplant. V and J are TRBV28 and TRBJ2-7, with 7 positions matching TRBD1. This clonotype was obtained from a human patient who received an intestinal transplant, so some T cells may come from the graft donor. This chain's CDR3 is CASSLRGGAYEQYF. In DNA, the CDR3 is TGTGCCAGCAGTTTACGAGGGGGCGCCTACGAGCAGTACTTC. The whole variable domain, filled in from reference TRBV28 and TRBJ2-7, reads DVKVTQSSRYLVKRTGEKVFLECVQDMDHENMFWYRQDPGLGLRLIYFSYDVKMKEKGDIPEGYSVSREKKERFSLILESASTNQTSMYLCASSLRGGAYEQYFGPGTRLTVT.